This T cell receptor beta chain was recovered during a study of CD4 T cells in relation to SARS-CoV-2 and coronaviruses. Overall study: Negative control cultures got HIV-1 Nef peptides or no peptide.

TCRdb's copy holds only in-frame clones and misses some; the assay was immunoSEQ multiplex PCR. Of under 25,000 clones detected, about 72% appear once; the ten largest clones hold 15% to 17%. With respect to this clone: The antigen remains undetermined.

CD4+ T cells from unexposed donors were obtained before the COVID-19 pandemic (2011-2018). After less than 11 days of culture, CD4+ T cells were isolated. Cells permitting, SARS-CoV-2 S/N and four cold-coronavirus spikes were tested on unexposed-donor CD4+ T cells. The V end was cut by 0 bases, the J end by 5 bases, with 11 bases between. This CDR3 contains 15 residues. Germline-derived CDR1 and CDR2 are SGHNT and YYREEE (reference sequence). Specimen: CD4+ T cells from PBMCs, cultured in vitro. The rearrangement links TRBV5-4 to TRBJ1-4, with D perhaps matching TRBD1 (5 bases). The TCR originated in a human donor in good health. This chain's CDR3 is CASSLGGGLNEKLFF. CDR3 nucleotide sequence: TGTGCCAGCAGCTTGGGTGGGGGATTGAATGAAAAACTGTTTTTT. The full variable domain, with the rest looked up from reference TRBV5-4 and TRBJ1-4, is ETGVTQSPTHLIKTRGQQVTLRCSSQSGHNTVSWYQQALGQGPQFIFQYYREEENGRGNFPPRFSGLQFPNYSSELNVNALELDDSALYLCASSLGGGLNEKLFFGSGTQLSVL.